What follows are 29 T cell receptor beta chains derived from one specimen sequenced in a study of T cells in Graves' hyperthyroidism and ophthalmopathy. The source material, RNA transcripts, was used to amplify TCR beta CDR3 regions. When the TCR CDR3 underwent first-round RT-PCR, the HTBI primer set was used. Each CDR3 protein is one row after TCRdb ran MiXCR on the multiplex PCR reads. The sample has 300,000 to 450,000 distinct CDR3 sequences; more than 13% are singletons. Specimen: blood. These receptors all come from a woman in her 30s with Graves' hyperthyroidism.

This clonotype has a handful of counts. The chain combines TRBV10-3 with TRBJ2-1; 7 nucleotides match TRBD2. The CDR3 loop spans 16 amino acids. With 3 bases clipped from V and 10 bases from J, the junction kept 15 bases outside the gene matches. Germline CDR1 ENHRY, CDR2 SYGVKD. The CDR3 loop reads CAISDPGRAWGGEQFF. The CDR3 nucleotides are TGTGCCATCAGTGACCCAGGGCGGGCGTGGGGGGGGGAGCAGTTCTTC.

As regards this clonotype: An end of the junction does not agree with germline; a read error may underlie this. CDR3 coding DNA: TGTGCCGGCAGTTTTAGACAGGATACGCAGTATTTT. This sequence encodes CAGSFRQDTQYF. The chain recombines TRBV28 with TRBJ2-3, with a tentative D call TRBD1 (5 bases). CDR3 length equals 12 residues. CDR1 is MDHEN, CDR2 SYDVKM, per germline.

Many counts were recorded for this clonotype. The V gene is TRBV30, the J gene TRBJ1-2; 11 nucleotides agree with TRBD1. This CDR3 is built from 15 residues. Germline V gene lookup returns CDR1 GTSNPN and CDR2 SVGIG (reference sequence). With V trimmed by 4 bases and J by 3 bases, 7 bases remained unmatched. The CDR3 region has the DNA TGTGCCTGGATGTCCGGGACAGGGGGATACTATGGCTACACCTTC. Its protein is CAWMSGTGGYYGYTF.

The V call is TRBV6-1, the J call TRBJ2-5, with D tentatively TRBD1 or TRBD2 (5 bases each). The CDR3 is 14 amino acids. The V end lost 4 bases, the J end lost 1 base, and 10 bases lay between the germline ends. Germline CDR1 is MNHNS and CDR2 is SASEGT. The CDR3 is CASSVMRGQETQYF. CDR3 coding DNA: TGTGCCAGCAGTGTCATGAGGGGCCAAGAGACCCAGTACTTC.

This clonotype was seen at least ten times. This rearrangement joins TRBV28 to TRBJ2-7, with TRBD1 matching over 8 bases. J was trimmed by 0 bases and V by 6 bases; bases with no gene match: 10. Germline V lookup: CDR1 MDHEN, CDR2 SYDVKM. This CDR3 has 16 amino acids. CDR3 protein: CASSPDRGKGSYEQYF. CDR3 nucleotides: TGTGCCAGCAGCCCAGACAGGGGTAAGGGCTCCTACGAGCAGTACTTC.

V usage is TRBV10-3 and J usage is TRBJ1-4; D remains ambiguous. The CDR3 covers 12 residues. Per germline, CDR1 ENHRY and CDR2 SYGVKD. Trimming removed 4 bases from V and 5 bases from J, with 5 bases in between. In nucleotides, the CDR3 is TGTGCCATCAGTGGAGGGAATGAAAAACTGTTTTTT. It is translated as CAISGGNEKLFF.

This clonotype was seen at least ten times. This chain links TRBV7-3 with TRBJ2-1; TRBD2 agrees at 13 bases. This CDR3 contains 16 residues. The V gene end was trimmed by 2 bases and the J gene end by 6 bases; junction bases not matched to a gene: 4. Germline CDR1 is SGHTA and CDR2 is FQGTGA. CDR3: CASSLVGLAGVNEQFF. The CDR3 bases are TGTGCCAGCAGCTTAGTCGGACTAGCGGGAGTCAATGAGCAGTTCTTC.

V is TRBV6-2 or TRBV6-3 and J is TRBJ1-4; 7 bases align to TRBD1. The V segment lost 2 bases and the J segment 7 bases; nucleotides outside the gene matches: 7. Germline V CDR1 and CDR2: MNHEY, SVGEGT. This CDR3 contains 15 residues. CDR3 region: CASSYQGGLSEKLFF. In nucleotides, the CDR3 is TGTGCCAGCAGTTACCAGGGGGGTCTGAGTGAAAAACTGTTTTTT.

This sequence joins TRBV18 and TRBJ2-3; D might be TRBD1 or TRBD2, each matching 5 bases. The V and J ends lost 2 bases and 4 bases respectively, with 13 bases between them. From germline, CDR1 is KGHSH and CDR2 LQKENI. This CDR3 has 15 residues. The CDR3 loop is CASSPRALGADTQYF. The DNA for the CDR3 is TGTGCCAGCTCACCAAGGGCACTGGGGGCAGATACGCAGTATTTT.

This clonotype occurred many times. V gene TRBV15 combines with J gene TRBJ1-4; D is unclear. V was shortened by 0 bases and J by 6 bases, with 5 bases between the two germline ends. Germline V gives CDR1 LNHNV, CDR2 YYDKDF (reference sequence). CDR3 size: 13 residues. As DNA, the CDR3 is TGTGCCACCAGCAGAGACCAGGATGAAAAACTGTTTTTT. It is translated as CATSRDQDEKLFF. The full variable domain, in which reference TRBV15 and TRBJ1-4 provide the parts outside the CDR3, is DAMVIQNPRYQVTQFGKPVTLSCSQTLNHNVMYWYQQKSSQAPKLLFHYYDKDFNNEADTPDNFQSRRPNTSFCFLDIRSPGLGDTAMYLCATSRDQDEKLFFGSGTQLSVL.

This clonotype was recorded many times. The chain carries TRBV6-5 and TRBJ2-1, with 7 bases matching TRBD2. This CDR3 region has 14 residues. Trimming at V came to 1 base and at J to 10 bases, leaving 7 bases not matched to a gene. Germline V gene data show CDR1 as MNHEY and CDR2 as SVGAGI. This chain's CDR3 is CASSYFAGVGEQFF. CDR3 DNA: TGTGCCAGCAGTTACTTTGCGGGAGTGGGCGAGCAGTTCTTC.

This clonotype was detected only a few times. CDR3 DNA: TGTGCCAGCAGTTTTTTTGCAGAGACCCAGTACTTC. It translates to CASSFFAETQYF. The gene calls are TRBV12-3 or TRBV12-4 and TRBJ2-5; no clear D. This CDR3 comprises 12 residues. V gave up 3 bases and J gave up 4 bases, with 6 bases separating them.

This clonotype was detected ten times or more. The J gene is TRBJ1-1, the V gene TRBV7-2; D gene unclear. Per the germline V gene, CDR1 is SGHTA and CDR2 is FQGNSA. The V end was cut by 5 bases, the J end by 1 base, with 14 bases between. The CDR3 contains 15 residues. CDR3 DNA sequence: TGTGCCAGCAGCATCTCGCTCCCAGGGAACACTGAAGCTTTCTTT. Protein sequence: CASSISLPGNTEAFF.

In this sample, this clonotype turned up many times. The rearrangement joins TRBV28 to TRBJ1-1; possible D gene TRBD1, 5 bases. Germline V gene sequence: CDR1 MDHEN, CDR2 SYDVKM. The CDR3 is made up of 18 amino acids. Trimming pared 5 bases from V and 4 bases from J, leaving 26 bases between. The CDR3 here is CASSTPFVSLTQGTEAFF. The CDR3 region has the DNA TGTGCCAGCAGTACCCCTTTTGTTAGTCTTACCCAGGGCACTGAAGCTTTCTTT. The whole variable domain, filled in from reference TRBV28 and TRBJ1-1, reads DVKVTQSSRYLVKRTGEKVFLECVQDMDHENMFWYRQDPGLGLRLIYFSYDVKMKEKGDIPEGYSVSREKKERFSLILESASTNQTSMYLCASSTPFVSLTQGTEAFFGQGTRLTVV.

This clonotype was observed a single time. This rearrangement joins TRBV10-2 to TRBJ2-5, with 9 nucleotides matching TRBD1. J gave up 6 bases and V 5 bases, and 7 bases lay outside the gene matches. CDR1 and CDR2 (germline): WSHSY, SAAADI. The CDR3 is 14 residues long. The chain's CDR3 is CASSTTGGEQTQYF. In nucleotides, the CDR3 is TGCGCCAGCAGTACCACAGGGGGCGAACAGACCCAGTACTTC.

V usage is TRBV27 and J usage is TRBJ1-1; a possible D gene is TRBD1 (5 bases). The CDR3 is 14 residues long. Germline-derived CDR1 and CDR2 are MNHEY and SMNVEV (reference sequence). V shed 8 bases and J shed 4 bases, with 17 bases lying between them. The CDR3 protein is CASRPKDGGTEAFF. The CDR3 nucleotides are TGTGCCAGCCGCCCAAAGGACGGGGGCACTGAAGCTTTCTTT.

This clonotype was detected a few times. The chain couples TRBV15 to TRBJ2-7, with D perhaps matching TRBD1 or TRBD2 (5 bases each). The CDR3 runs to 14 residues. Germline V gives CDR1 LNHNV, CDR2 YYDKDF (reference sequence). The ends were cut back, 5 bases at V and 5 bases at J, with 16 bases in the middle. The CDR3 DNA follows: TGTGCCACCAGCCCGTCGAGGGGTACCCACGAGCAGTACTTC. Translated, it gives CATSPSRGTHEQYF.

The genes are TRBV20-1 and TRBJ1-1; perhaps TRBD1 as D (6 bases). There are 14 residues in the CDR3. Trimming stripped 3 bases from V and 4 bases from J, with 15 bases between. The germline gives CDR1 DFQATT, CDR2 SNEGSKA (reference sequence). The DNA of the CDR3 is TGCAGTGCTAGCTGGGCCAACAGGGTCACTGAAGCTTTCTTT. Protein sequence: CSASWANRVTEAFF.

This clonotype was counted only a few times. V usage is TRBV7-7 and J usage is TRBJ2-2; weak D call: TRBD2 (5 bases). V dropped 1 base and J dropped 3 bases, with 6 bases sitting between them. Per germline, CDR1 SSHAT and CDR2 FNYEAQ (reference sequence). The CDR3 spans 14 residues. The CDR3 DNA sequence: TGTGCCAGCAGCTTAGTGAGGGACACCGGGGAGCTGTTTTTT. It codes for CASSLVRDTGELFF.

This clonotype has a handful of counts. The chain combines TRBV19 with TRBJ2-5, with TRBD2 matching 12 bases. J lost 9 bases, V lost 5 bases, and 7 bases had no gene match. Looked up from germline, CDR1 is LNHDA and CDR2 is SQIVND (reference sequence). This CDR3 region has 14 residues. This chain's CDR3 is CASSDGLAGLPQYF. The CDR3 DNA reads as TGTGCCAGTAGTGATGGACTAGCGGGATTACCCCAGTACTTC.

In this sample, this clonotype turned up many times. V and J are TRBV30 and TRBJ2-1, with 7 positions matching TRBD2. CDR3 length: 14 amino acids. V dropped 4 bases and J dropped 4; count of bases not matched to a gene: 7. CDR1 and CDR2 (germline): GTSNPN, SVGIG (reference sequence). CDR3 region: CAWMAGVGYNEQFF. CDR3 DNA: TGTGCCTGGATGGCGGGAGTAGGATACAATGAGCAGTTCTTC.

This clonotype was seen repeatedly, ten times or more. This chain joins TRBV18 and TRBJ2-1; either TRBD1 or TRBD2 may supply D (9 bases each). CDR3 length equals 18 residues. Per the germline V gene, CDR1 is KGHSH and CDR2 is LQKENI. V lost 3 bases, J lost 7 bases, and 25 bases lay in between. The CDR3 reads CASSPGQGTAGGLNEQFF. In nucleotides, the CDR3 is TGTGCCAGCTCACCTGGACAGGGGACTGCGGGAGGGCTGAATGAGCAGTTCTTC.

Turning to this clonotype: A read error may explain this, as a much larger clone is one base away. The chain couples TRBV12-3 or TRBV12-4 to TRBJ1-5; D might be TRBD1 (6 bases). The CDR3 is made up of 15 amino acids. V lost 6 bases to trimming and J lost 4 bases, with 16 bases between them. The CDR3: CASRRDTAANQPQHF. The CDR3 DNA is TGTGCCAGCAGAAGGGACACCGCGGCTAATCAGCCCCAGCATTTT.

This clonotype appeared many times. V gene TRBV5-1 combines with J gene TRBJ2-7, with D maybe TRBD2 (5 bases). Between the trimmed V and J ends, which lost 1 base and 0 bases, there was a span of 8 bases. This CDR3 comprises 14 residues. The germline V gene has CDR1 SGHRS and CDR2 YFSETQ. DNA for the CDR3: TGCGCCAGCAGCTTGAGAGGGATCTCCTACGAGCAGTACTTC. It translates to CASSLRGISYEQYF.

This clonotype was picked up a small number of times. A read error is likely, as this CDR3 ends without the conserved phenylalanine or tryptophan. J is TRBJ2-7 and V is TRBV30; the D gene is possibly TRBD2 (5 bases). Germline V CDR1 and CDR2: GTSNPN, SVGIG (reference sequence). CDR3 length: 11 amino acids. V lost 4 bases to trimming and J lost 1 base, with 5 bases between them. The CDR3 DNA sequence: TGTGCCTGGAAGCGGTCCTACGAGCAGTACCTC. It translates to CAWKRSYEQYL.

This clonotype was seen ten or more times. The chain links TRBV5-1 to TRBJ2-1; 14 bases match TRBD2. Germline V gene lookup returns CDR1 SGHRS and CDR2 YFSETQ. V gave up 4 bases and J gave up 9 bases; unmatched junction bases: 6. The CDR3 is 15 residues long. The CDR3 DNA is TGCGCCAGCAGCCCGGGACTAGCGGGAGTCGTTGAGCAGTTCTTC. It encodes CASSPGLAGVVEQFF.

The chain employs TRBV9 and TRBJ2-1; TRBD2 is a possible D gene (5 bases). V shed 6 bases and J shed 2 bases, with 12 bases lying between them. CDR3 length: 14 residues. Germline CDR1 SGDLS, CDR2 YYNGEE. For the CDR3, the DNA is TGTGCCAGCAACGCGGGTGAAGCCTACAATGAGCAGTTCTTC. Translating it yields CASNAGEAYNEQFF.

The chain couples TRBV5-1 to TRBJ2-1; D might be TRBD1 or TRBD2, each matching 5 bases. The CDR3 has 15 amino acids. Germline values: CDR1 SGHRS, CDR2 YFSETQ. The V end was cut by 5 bases, the J end by 1 base, with 13 bases between. The CDR3 sequence is CASSAGTPSYNEQFF. The CDR3 DNA reads as TGCGCCAGCAGTGCCGGGACCCCGTCCTACAATGAGCAGTTCTTC.

This clonotype occurred many times. The J gene is TRBJ1-1, the V gene TRBV7-3; TRBD1 matches 7 bases. CDR3 size: 14 residues. The V and J ends lost 5 bases and 5 bases, in that order; junction bases with no gene match: 8. CDR1 is SGHTA, CDR2 FQGTGA, per germline. The CDR3 region is CASSVKSGGTEAFF. In DNA, the CDR3 is TGTGCCAGCAGCGTCAAATCAGGGGGTACTGAAGCTTTCTTT. The variable domain in full, with the rest retrieved from reference TRBV7-3 and TRBJ1-1, is GAGVSQTPSNKVTEKGKYVELRCDPISGHTALYWYRQSLGQGPEFLIYFQGTGAADDSGLPNDRFFAVRPEGSVSTLKIQRTERGDSAVYLCASSVKSGGTEAFFGQGTRLTVV.